This T cell receptor beta chain derives from a study of shared clonotypes between healthy human individuals. Study-wide findings and caveats: It was observed that 5% to 6% of naive CD4 clonotypes were shared across four donors.

Note on this clone: Its antigen is unidentified.

All donors qualified as healthy HIV-negative adults and had experienced no recent acute infections or vaccinations. Subsets obtained from CD4+ cells comprised CD45RA+ naive and CD45RA-negative memory cells. Using immunoSEQ multiplex PCR, the repertoire was profiled, and TCRdb retains in-frame clones only, with some absent. The sample holds some 2,100,000 clones, 95% seen once. The source material was naive CD4+ T cells sorted from blood. As to subset: CD45RA+ positively selected. The clonotype comes from a man aged 18-30 years in good health.

The CDR3 reads CAWSVEARPNTEAFF. CDR3 DNA: TGTGCCTGGAGTGTAGAAGCCCGTCCGAACACTGAAGCTTTCTTT. The chain employs TRBV30 and TRBJ1-1; D remains unclear. The CDR3 extends over 15 amino acids. Trimming removed 0 bases at V and 1 base at J, with 12 bases between. Germline assignment: CDR1 GTSNPN and CDR2 SVGIG (reference sequence).